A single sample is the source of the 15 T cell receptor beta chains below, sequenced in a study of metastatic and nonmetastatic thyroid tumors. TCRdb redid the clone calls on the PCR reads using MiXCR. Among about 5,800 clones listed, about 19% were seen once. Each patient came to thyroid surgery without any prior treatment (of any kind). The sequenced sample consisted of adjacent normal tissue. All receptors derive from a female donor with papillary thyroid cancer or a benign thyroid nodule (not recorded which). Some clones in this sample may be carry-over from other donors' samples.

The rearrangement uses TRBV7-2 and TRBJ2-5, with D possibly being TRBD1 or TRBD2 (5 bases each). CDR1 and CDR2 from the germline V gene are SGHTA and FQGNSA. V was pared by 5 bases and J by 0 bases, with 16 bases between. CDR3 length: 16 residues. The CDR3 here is CASSKIFGDDQETQYF. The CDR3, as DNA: TGTGCCAGCAGCAAGATATTTGGGGACGACCAAGAGACCCAGTACTTC.

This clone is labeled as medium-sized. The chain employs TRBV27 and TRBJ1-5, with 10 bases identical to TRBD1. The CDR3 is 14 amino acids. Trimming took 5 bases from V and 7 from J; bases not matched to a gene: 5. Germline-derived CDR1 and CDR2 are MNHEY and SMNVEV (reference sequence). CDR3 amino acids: CASSPRTGGQPQHF. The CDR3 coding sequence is TGTGCCAGCAGTCCTCGGACAGGGGGGCAGCCCCAGCATTTT.

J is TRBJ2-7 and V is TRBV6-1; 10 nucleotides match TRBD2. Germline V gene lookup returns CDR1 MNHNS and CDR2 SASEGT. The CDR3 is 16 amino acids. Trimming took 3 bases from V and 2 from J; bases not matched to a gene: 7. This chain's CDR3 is CASSDIAGGCTYEQYF. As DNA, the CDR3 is TGTGCCAGCAGTGATATAGCGGGAGGATGTACCTACGAGCAGTACTTC.

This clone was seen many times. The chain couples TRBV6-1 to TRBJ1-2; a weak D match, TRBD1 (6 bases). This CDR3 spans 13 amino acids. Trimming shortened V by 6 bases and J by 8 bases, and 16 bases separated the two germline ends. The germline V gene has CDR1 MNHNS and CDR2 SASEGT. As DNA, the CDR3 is TGTGCCAGCAGGCCGAACAGGGCGGGCGGCTACACCTTC. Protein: CASRPNRAGGYTF.

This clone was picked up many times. CDR3 in amino acids: CASSHTPNTEAFF. The CDR3 nucleotides read TGTGCCAGCAGCCATACACCGAACACTGAAGCTTTCTTT. The genes are TRBV5-4 and TRBJ1-1; D ambiguous. CDR1 SGHNT and CDR2 YYREEE come from the germline V gene (reference sequence). This CDR3 is built from 13 residues. V lost 4 bases to trimming and J lost 1 base, with 8 bases between them.

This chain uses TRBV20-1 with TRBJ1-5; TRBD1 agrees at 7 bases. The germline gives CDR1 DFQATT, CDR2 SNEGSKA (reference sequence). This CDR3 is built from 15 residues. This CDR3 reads CGSIDLQGIAQPQHF. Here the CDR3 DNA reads TGCGGTTCTATAGATCTACAGGGGATCGCTCAGCCCCAGCATTTT.

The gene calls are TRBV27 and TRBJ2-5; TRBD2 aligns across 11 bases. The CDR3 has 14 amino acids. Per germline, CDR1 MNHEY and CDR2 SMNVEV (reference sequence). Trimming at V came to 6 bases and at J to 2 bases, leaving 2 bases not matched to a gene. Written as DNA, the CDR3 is TGTGCCAGCAGACTAGCGGGAGTACAAGAGACCCAGTACTTC. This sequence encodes CASRLAGVQETQYF.

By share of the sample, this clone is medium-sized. In nucleotides, the CDR3 is TGTGCCAGCAGTTTTGGCGTGGAGACCCAGTACTTC. This encodes CASSFGVETQYF. This rearrangement joins TRBV6-1 to TRBJ2-5; no clear D. The V gene's germline CDR1 is MNHNS and CDR2 SASEGT. The CDR3 extends over 12 amino acids. V was shortened by 5 bases and J by 5 bases, with 9 bases between the two germline ends.

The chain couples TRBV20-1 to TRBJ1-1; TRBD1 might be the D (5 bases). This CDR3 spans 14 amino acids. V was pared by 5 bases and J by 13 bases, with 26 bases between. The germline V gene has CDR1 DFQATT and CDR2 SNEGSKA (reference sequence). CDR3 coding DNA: TGCAGTGCTTGGTCTGCCGGGGGAGGAGTGATCCTTTTCTTT. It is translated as CSAWSAGGGVILFF.

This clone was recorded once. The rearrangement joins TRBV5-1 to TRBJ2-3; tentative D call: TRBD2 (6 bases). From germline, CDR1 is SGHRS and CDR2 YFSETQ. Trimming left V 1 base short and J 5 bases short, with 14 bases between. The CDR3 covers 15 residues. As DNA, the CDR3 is TGCGCCAGCAGCTTGAGAGGAGGGCCCGAAGATACGCAGTATTTT. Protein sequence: CASSLRGGPEDTQYF.

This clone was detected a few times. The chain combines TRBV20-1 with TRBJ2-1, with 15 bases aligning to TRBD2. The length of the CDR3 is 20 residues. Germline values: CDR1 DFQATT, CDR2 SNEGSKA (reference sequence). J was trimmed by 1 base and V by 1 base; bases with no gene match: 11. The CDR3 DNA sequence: TGCAGTGCTAGAGTCCCACCGGGACTAGCGGGAGGTAGGTCCTACAATGAGCAGTTCTTC. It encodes CSARVPPGLAGGRSYNEQFF.

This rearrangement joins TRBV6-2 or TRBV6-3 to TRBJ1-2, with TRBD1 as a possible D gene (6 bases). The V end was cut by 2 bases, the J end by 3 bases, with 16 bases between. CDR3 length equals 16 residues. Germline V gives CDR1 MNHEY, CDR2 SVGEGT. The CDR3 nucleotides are TGTGCCAGCAGTTACGACCCCCGGGACATCCACTATGGCTACACCTTC. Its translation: CASSYDPRDIHYGYTF.

CDR3 region: CATSDQGLDTGELFF. CDR3 DNA: TGTGCCACCAGTGACCAGGGGTTAGACACCGGGGAGCTGTTTTTT. The V call is TRBV24-1, the J call TRBJ2-2, with D possibly TRBD1 on 6 matching bases. V gave up 4 bases and J gave up 3 bases, with 11 bases separating them. Germline CDR1 reads KGHDR; CDR2 reads SFDVKD. This CDR3 comprises 15 residues.

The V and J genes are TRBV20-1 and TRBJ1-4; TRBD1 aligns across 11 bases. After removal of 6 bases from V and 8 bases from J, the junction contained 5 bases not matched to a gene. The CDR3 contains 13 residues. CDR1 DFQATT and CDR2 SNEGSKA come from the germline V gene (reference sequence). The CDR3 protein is CSAVDRGREKLFF. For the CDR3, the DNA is TGCAGTGCCGTGGACAGGGGGCGCGAAAAACTGTTTTTT.

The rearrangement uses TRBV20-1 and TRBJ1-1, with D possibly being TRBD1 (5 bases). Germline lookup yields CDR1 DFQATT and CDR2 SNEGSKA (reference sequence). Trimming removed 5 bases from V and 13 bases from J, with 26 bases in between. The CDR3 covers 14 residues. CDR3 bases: TGCAGTGCTTGGTCTGCCGGGGGAGGAGTGAACCTTTTCTTT. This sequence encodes CSAWSAGGGVNLFF.